This TCR beta chain was obtained from a study of vaccination and CD4 T cells after COVID-19. Regarding time point: late sampling 161 to 241 days after vaccination in three convalescent patients. Treatment of the sample: roughly nine-day PBMC culture with coronavirus spike peptide pools or control peptides (ViraFEST assay). For this clonotype: Antigen unknown.

At the Johns Hopkins FTIC core, DNA taken from cultured CD4+ T cells was sequenced by way of the Oncomine TCR Beta short-read assay. Using its own MiXCR run on the PCR reads, TCRdb lists one record per CDR3 protein. The table includes 21,000 or so distinct CDR3 sequences, 43% detected once. The germline gives CDR1 LNHDA, CDR2 SQIVND (reference sequence). This CDR3 has 14 residues. With 8 bases removed from V and 0 bases from J, the gap between germline ends came to 13 bases. The starting material was CD4+ T cells from blood, cultured in vitro, obtained about 7 months after SARS-CoV-2 vaccination. This clonotype was obtained from a human donor who had recovered from COVID-19. The chain joins TRBV19 to TRBJ1-2, with D possibly matching TRBD1 (5 bases). The CDR3 DNA reads as TGTGCCAGTTCTCCAGGGCCAGCTAACTATGGCTACACCTTC. It translates to CASSPGPANYGYTF. The variable domain in full, completed from reference TRBV19 and TRBJ1-2, reads DGGITQSPKYLFRKEGQNVTLSCEQNLNHDAMYWYRQDPGQGLRLIYYSQIVNDFQKGDIAEGYSVSREKKESFPLTVTSAQKNPTAFYLCASSPGPANYGYTFGSGTRLTVV.